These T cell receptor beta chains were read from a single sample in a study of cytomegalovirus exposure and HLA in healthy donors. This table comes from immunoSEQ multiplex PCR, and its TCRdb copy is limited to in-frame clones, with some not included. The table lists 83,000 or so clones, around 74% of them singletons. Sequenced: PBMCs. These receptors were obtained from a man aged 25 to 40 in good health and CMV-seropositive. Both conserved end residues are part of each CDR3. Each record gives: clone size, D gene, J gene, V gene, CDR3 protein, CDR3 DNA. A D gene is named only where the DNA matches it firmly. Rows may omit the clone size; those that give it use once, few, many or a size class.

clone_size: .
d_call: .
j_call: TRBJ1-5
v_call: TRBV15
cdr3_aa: CATSRGSSGVYSNQPQHF
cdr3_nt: TGTGCCACCAGCAGAGGGTCCTCGGGGGTATATAGCAATCAGCCCCAGCATTTT

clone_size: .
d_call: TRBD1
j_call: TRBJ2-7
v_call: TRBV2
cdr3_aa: CASSKDRDLAYEQYF
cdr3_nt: TGTGCCAGCAGCAAAGACAGGGATCTAGCCTACGAGCAGTACTTC

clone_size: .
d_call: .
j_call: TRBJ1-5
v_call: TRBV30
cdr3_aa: CAWSPPGNQPQHF
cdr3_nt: TGTGCCTGGAGCCCCCCGGGCAATCAGCCCCAGCATTTT

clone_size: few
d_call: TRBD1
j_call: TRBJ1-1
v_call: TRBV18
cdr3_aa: CASSPFGQGDTEAFF
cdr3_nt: TGTGCCAGCTCACCTTTTGGACAGGGGGACACTGAAGCTTTCTTT

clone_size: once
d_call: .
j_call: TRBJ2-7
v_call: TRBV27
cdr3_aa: CASSSQGYEQYF
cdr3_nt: TGTGCCAGCAGTTCTCAGGGTTACGAGCAGTACTTC

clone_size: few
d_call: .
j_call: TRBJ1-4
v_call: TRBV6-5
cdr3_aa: CASSSSQGMDEKLFF
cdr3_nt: .

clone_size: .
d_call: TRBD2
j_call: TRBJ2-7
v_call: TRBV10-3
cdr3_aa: CAIAREVAGGLHNYEQYF
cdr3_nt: TGTGCCATCGCGCGTGAGGTAGCGGGGGGCCTTCATAACTACGAGCAGTACTTC

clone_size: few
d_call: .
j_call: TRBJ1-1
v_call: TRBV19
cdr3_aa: CASSLTLNTEAFF
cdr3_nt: TGTGCCAGTAGTCTGACTCTTAACACTGAAGCTTTCTTT

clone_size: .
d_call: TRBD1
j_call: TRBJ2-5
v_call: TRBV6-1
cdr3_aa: CASSEGGGAETQYF
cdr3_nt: TGTGCCAGCAGTGAAGGAGGGGGCGCCGAGACCCAGTACTTC

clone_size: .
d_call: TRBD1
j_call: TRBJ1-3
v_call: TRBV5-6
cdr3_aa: CASTSTGAGNTIYF
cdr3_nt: TGTGCCAGCACCTCGACAGGGGCCGGAAACACCATATATTTT

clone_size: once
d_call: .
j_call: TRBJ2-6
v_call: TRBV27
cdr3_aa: CASSFMGAGGANVLTF
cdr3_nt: TGTGCCAGCAGTTTTATGGGGGCTGGTGGGGCCAACGTCCTGACTTTC

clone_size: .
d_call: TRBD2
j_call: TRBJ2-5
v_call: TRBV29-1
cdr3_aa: CSVEERLAGGYQETQYF
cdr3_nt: TGCAGCGTTGAAGAAAGACTAGCCGGGGGGTACCAAGAGACCCAGTACTTC

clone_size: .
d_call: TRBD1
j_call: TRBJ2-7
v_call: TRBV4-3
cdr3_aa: CASSQERQGYEQYF
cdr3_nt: TGCGCCAGCAGCCAAGAGAGACAGGGCTACGAGCAGTACTTC

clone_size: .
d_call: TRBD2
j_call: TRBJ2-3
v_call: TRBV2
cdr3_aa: CASSASGGVTDTQYF
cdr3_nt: TGTGCCAGCAGTGCTAGCGGGGGGGTAACAGATACGCAGTATTTT

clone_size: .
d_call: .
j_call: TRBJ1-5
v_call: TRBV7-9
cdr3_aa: CASSGQVNQPQHF
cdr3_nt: TGTGCCAGCAGCGGCCAGGTAAATCAGCCCCAGCATTTT

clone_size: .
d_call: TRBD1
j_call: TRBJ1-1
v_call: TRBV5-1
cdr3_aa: CASSLGGQEFKAFF
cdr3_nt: TGCGCCAGCAGCTTGGGGGGACAGGAGTTCAAAGCTTTCTTT

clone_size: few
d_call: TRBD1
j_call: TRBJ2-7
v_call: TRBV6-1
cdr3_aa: CASSTDGTGAYEQYF
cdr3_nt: TGTGCCAGCAGTACAGACGGGACAGGCGCCTACGAGCAGTACTTC

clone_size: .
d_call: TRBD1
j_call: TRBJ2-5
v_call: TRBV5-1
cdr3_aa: CASSLGQGGETQYF
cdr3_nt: TGCGCCAGCAGCTTGGGACAGGGTGGTGAGACCCAGTACTTC

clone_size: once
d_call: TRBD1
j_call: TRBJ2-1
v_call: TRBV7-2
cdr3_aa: CASSRDGTGGYNEQFF
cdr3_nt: TGTGCCAGCAGCCGCGACGGGACAGGGGGTTACAATGAGCAGTTCTTC

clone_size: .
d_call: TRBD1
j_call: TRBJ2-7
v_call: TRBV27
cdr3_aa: CASLRTGPPYEQYF
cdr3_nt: TGTGCCAGCCTGAGGACAGGGCCCCCTTACGAGCAGTACTTC

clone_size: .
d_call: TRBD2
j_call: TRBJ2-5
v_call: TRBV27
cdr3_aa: CASRSGGGKETQYF
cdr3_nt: TGTGCCAGCCGCAGCGGGGGGGGTAAAGAGACCCAGTACTTC

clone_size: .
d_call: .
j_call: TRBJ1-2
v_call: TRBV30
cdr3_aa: CAWSVTGSSYGYTF
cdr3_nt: TGTGCCTGGAGTGTAACAGGGTCTAGCTATGGCTACACCTTC

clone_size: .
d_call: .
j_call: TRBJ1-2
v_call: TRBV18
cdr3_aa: CASSPPGQAVNYGYTF
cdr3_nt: TGTGCCAGCTCACCACCGGGGCAGGCGGTAAACTATGGCTACACCTTC

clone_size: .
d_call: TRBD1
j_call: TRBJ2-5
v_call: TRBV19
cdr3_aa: CASSIPGTGRETQYF
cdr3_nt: TGTGCCAGTAGTATCCCCGGGACAGGGAGAGAGACCCAGTACTTC

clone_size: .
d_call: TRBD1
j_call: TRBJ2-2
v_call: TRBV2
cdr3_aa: CASNRLQGAGTGELFF
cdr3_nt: TGTGCCAGCAACCGGTTACAGGGGGCAGGCACCGGGGAGCTGTTTTTT

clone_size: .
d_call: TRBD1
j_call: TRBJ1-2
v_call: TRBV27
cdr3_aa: CASSPMTGAPNYGYTF
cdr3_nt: TGTGCCAGCAGTCCCATGACAGGGGCACCTAACTATGGCTACACCTTC

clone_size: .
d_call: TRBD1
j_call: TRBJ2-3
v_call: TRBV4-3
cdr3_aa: CASSQDPGTGGDTQYF
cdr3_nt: TGCGCCAGCAGCCAAGATCCCGGGACAGGGGGGGATACGCAGTATTTT

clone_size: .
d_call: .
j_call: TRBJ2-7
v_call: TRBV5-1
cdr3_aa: CASSPGVLTKEQYF
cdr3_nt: TGCGCCAGCAGCCCCGGGGTCTTAACGAAGGAGCAGTACTTC

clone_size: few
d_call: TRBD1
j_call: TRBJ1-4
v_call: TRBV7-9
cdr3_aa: CASSLGQGKRNEKLFF
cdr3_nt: TGTGCCAGCAGCTTAGGACAGGGCAAGAGGAATGAAAAACTGTTTTTT

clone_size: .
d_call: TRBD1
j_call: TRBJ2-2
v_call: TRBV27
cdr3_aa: CASSGDRTNTGELFF
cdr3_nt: TGTGCCAGCAGTGGGGACAGGACGAACACCGGGGAGCTGTTTTTT

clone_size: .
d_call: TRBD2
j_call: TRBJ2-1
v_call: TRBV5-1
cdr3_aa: CASSLSLAGGNNEQFF
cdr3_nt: TGCGCCAGCAGCTTGTCACTAGCGGGGGGGAACAATGAGCAGTTCTTC

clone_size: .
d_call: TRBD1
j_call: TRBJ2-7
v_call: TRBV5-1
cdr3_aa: CASSAGQGYEQYF
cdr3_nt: TGCGCCAGCAGCGCTGGACAGGGCTACGAGCAGTACTTC

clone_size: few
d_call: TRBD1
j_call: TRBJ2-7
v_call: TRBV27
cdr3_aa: CASSFPDRVVYEQYF
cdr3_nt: TGTGCCAGCAGTTTCCCGGACAGGGTCGTTTACGAGCAGTACTTC

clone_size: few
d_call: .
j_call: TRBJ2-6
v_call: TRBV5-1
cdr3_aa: CASSLQGSTGANVLTF
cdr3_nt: TGCGCCAGCAGCTTGCAGGGTTCGACTGGGGCCAACGTCCTGACTTTC

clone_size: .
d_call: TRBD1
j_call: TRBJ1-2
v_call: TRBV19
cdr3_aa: CASRRDSGTVNYGYTF
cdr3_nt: TGTGCCAGTAGAAGGGACTCCGGGACAGTTAACTATGGCTACACCTTC

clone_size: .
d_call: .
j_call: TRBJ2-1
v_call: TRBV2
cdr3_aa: CASSIRGSYNEQFF
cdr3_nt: TGTGCCAGCAGTATAAGGGGGTCCTACAATGAGCAGTTCTTC

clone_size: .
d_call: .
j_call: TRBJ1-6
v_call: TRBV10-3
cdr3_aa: CAISLQADNSPLHF
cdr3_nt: TGTGCCATCAGCTTACAGGCGGATAATTCACCCCTCCACTTT

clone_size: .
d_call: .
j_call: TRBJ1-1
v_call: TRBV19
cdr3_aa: CASRHITEAFF
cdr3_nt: TGTGCCAGTCGACACATTACTGAAGCTTTCTTT

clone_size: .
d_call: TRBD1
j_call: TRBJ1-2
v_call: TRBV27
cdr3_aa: CASRRTGGGSGYTF
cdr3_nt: TGTGCCAGCAGAAGGACAGGGGGGGGGAGTGGCTACACCTTC

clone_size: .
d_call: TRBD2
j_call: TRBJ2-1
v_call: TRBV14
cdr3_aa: CASSQVAGDNEQFF
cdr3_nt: TGTGCCAGCAGCCAAGTTGCGGGGGACAATGAGCAGTTCTTC

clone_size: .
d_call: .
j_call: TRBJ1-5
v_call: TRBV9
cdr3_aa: CASSPNTDSQPQHF
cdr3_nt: TGTGCCAGCAGCCCGAATACGGACAGCCAGCCCCAGCATTTT

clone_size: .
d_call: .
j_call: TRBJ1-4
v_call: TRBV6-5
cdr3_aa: CASSYPGGRLFF
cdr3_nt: TGTGCCAGCAGTTACCCGGGAGGAAGACTGTTTTTT

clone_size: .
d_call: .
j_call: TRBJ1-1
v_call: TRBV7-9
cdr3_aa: CASSLLARNTEAFF
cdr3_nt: TGTGCCAGCAGCTTACTGGCCAGGAACACTGAAGCTTTCTTT

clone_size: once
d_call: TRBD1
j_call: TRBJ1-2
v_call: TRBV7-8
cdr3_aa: CASSPPVRTGGRYGYTF
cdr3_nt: TGTGCCAGCAGCCCTCCTGTGCGGACAGGTGGTCGGTATGGCTACACCTTC

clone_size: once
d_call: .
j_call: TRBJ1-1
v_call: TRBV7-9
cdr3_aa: CSSSLDRGEAFF
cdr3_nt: TGTTCCAGCAGCTTAGATCGAGGTGAAGCTTTCTTT

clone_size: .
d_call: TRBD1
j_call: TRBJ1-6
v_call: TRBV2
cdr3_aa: CASIMDRTKNSPLHF
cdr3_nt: TGTGCCAGCATTATGGACAGGACGAAAAATTCACCCCTCCACTTT